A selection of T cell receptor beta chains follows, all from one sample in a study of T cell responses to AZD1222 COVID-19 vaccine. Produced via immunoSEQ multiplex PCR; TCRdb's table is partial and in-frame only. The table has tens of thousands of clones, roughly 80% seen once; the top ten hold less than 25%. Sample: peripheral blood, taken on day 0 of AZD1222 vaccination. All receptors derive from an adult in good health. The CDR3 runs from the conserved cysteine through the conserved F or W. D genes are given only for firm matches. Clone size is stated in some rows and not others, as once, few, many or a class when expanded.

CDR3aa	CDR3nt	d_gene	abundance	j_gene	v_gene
CASTRGPDNYGYTF	TGTGCCAGTACCAGAGGACCGGATAACTATGGCTACACCTTC	.	few	TRBJ1-2	TRBV19
CASSLEGSGYTF	TGTGCCAGCAGCTTGGAGGGGAGCGGCTACACCTTC	.	.	TRBJ1-2	TRBV11-2
CASSLWHSYEQYF	TGTGCCAGCAGCTTATGGCACTCCTACGAGCAGTACTTC	.	.	TRBJ2-7	TRBV11-2
CASSHPRDLNYGYTF	TGTGCCAGCAGCCACCCCCGGGACCTTAACTATGGCTACACCTTC	.	.	TRBJ1-2	TRBV7-9
CASSFLGMDNSPLHF	TGTGCCAGCAGCTTTTTAGGGATGGATAATTCACCCCTCCACTTT	.	.	TRBJ1-6	TRBV7-2
CASKRTGNTGELFF	TGTGCCAGCAAACGGACAGGGAACACCGGGGAGCTGTTTTTT	TRBD1	.	TRBJ2-2	TRBV6-5
CASSPSTDTQYF	TGTGCCAGCAGCCCGTCTACAGATACGCAGTATTTT	.	.	TRBJ2-3	TRBV6-2/TRBV6-3
CASSPSAGTGGANYGYTF	TGTGCCAGCAGCCCTTCCGCCGGGACAGGGGGCGCTAACTATGGCTACACCTTC	TRBD1	.	TRBJ1-2	TRBV7-2
CASSLGAANTEAFF	TGTGCCAGCAGCTTAGGGGCGGCGAACACTGAAGCTTTCTTT	.	.	TRBJ1-1	TRBV7-2
CASSPSWDSGANVLTF	TGTGCCAGCAGCCCAAGCTGGGACTCTGGGGCCAACGTCCTGACTTTC	.	.	TRBJ2-6	TRBV11-3
CASRQVGRNYGYTF	TGTGCCAGCAGACAAGTGGGGCGTAACTATGGCTACACCTTC	.	.	TRBJ1-2	TRBV6-5
CSVSITRDGYTF	TGCAGCGTTTCTATCACCCGGGACGGCTACACCTTC	.	.	TRBJ1-2	TRBV29-1
CASSQAVYFNNEQFF	TGTGCCAGCAGCCAGGCGGTGTATTTTAACAATGAGCAGTTCTTC	.	.	TRBJ2-1	TRBV7-9
CASSPDGGANEKLFF	TGTGCCAGCAGCCCGGACGGCGGGGCTAATGAAAAACTGTTTTTT	.	.	TRBJ1-4	TRBV7-9
CASSPEGGNYGYTF	TGTGCCAGCAGCCCAGAGGGGGGCAACTATGGCTACACCTTC	.	many	TRBJ1-2	TRBV9
CASSPRTSGAYEQYF	TGTGCCAGCTCACCCCGGACTAGCGGTGCCTACGAGCAGTACTTC	TRBD2	once	TRBJ2-7	TRBV18
CASSRGAALLGNTIYF	TGTGCCAGCTCCCGCGGAGCGGCTCTACTTGGAAACACCATATATTTT	.	.	TRBJ1-3	TRBV3-1/TRBV3-2
CASSLDTGSLEQYF	TGTGCCAGCAGCTTGGACACAGGGTCACTCGAGCAGTACTTC	.	.	TRBJ2-7	TRBV7-2
CASSLGPLAGYLTGELFF	TGTGCCAGCAGCTTAGGTCCCCTAGCGGGGTATCTTACCGGGGAGCTGTTTTTT	TRBD2	.	TRBJ2-2	TRBV7-7
CASSPEAWGLQPQHF	TGTGCCAGCTCACCAGAGGCTTGGGGGCTTCAGCCCCAGCATTTT	.	.	TRBJ1-5	TRBV18
CSATGFGNEKLFF	TGCAGCGCGACGGGGTTCGGGAATGAAAAACTGTTTTTT	.	once	TRBJ1-4	TRBV29-1
CASTGQGTNEQFF	TGTGCCAGCACTGGACAGGGGACGAATGAGCAGTTCTTC	TRBD1	.	TRBJ2-1	TRBV6-5
CASSLGGRDQETQYF	TGCGCCAGCAGCTTGGGGGGTCGAGACCAAGAGACCCAGTACTTC	.	once	TRBJ2-5	TRBV5-1
CASSLAGQMNYGYTF	TGTGCCAGCAGCTTAGCGGGACAGATGAACTATGGCTACACCTTC	TRBD1	once	TRBJ1-2	TRBV7-9
CATSFGERTDEQFF	TGTGCCACCAGCTTCGGGGAGAGGACTGATGAGCAGTTCTTC	.	.	TRBJ2-1	TRBV15